A selection of T cell receptor beta chains follows, all from one sample in a study of early T cells in non-severe SARS-CoV-2 infection. MiXCR, run by TCRdb on the 5' RACE reads, gives a single entry per CDR3 protein. The data show approximately 38,000 distinct CDR3 sequences, around 4.1% seen once. Sequenced: whole blood. Every receptor here comes from an adult who was a healthcare worker with PCR-confirmed SARS-CoV-2 infection or an uninfected control (not recorded which). Each CDR3 is given with its conserved first and last residue. A D gene is named only where the DNA matches it firmly. The size field is filled for only some rows; it gives once, few, many or a size class.

cdr3_aa,cdr3_nt,clone_size,j_call,v_call,cdr3_length,d_call
CSVVGGSSYEQYF,TGCAGCGTTGTAGGCGGTAGCTCCTACGAGCAGTACTTC,NA,TRBJ2-7,TRBV29-1,13,NA
CAIRDGTWGHGEQFF,TGTGCCATCAGGGACGGGACTTGGGGTCATGGCGAGCAGTTCTTC,many,TRBJ2-1,TRBV10-3,15,NA
CASSYRAEAFF,TGTGCCAGCAGTTACAGGGCTGAAGCTTTCTTT,many,TRBJ1-1,TRBV12-3/TRBV12-4,11,NA
CATLLEGSSYNEQFF,TGTGCCACCCTCCTCGAGGGAAGCTCCTACAATGAGCAGTTCTTC,many,TRBJ2-1,TRBV12-3/TRBV12-4,15,NA
CASSGGQLASVTNEKLFF,TGTGCCAGCAGCGGCGGACAGTTAGCCTCTGTAACTAATGAAAAACTGTTTTTT,few,TRBJ1-4,TRBV9,18,NA
CASSLEREGSPLHF,TGTGCCAGCAGCTTGGAGAGGGAAGGGTCACCCCTCCACTTT,many,TRBJ1-6,TRBV5-4,14,NA
CASSVFKGSSYEQYF,TGTGCCAGCAGTGTGTTTAAGGGGAGCTCCTACGAGCAGTACTTC,few,TRBJ2-7,TRBV6-1,15,NA
CASTETGVGEAFF,TGTGCCAGCACCGAGACAGGGGTCGGGGAAGCTTTCTTT,many,TRBJ1-1,TRBV6-6,13,TRBD1
CASSPSGGSGNEQFF,TGTGCCAGCAGTCCTAGCGGGGGGTCGGGTAATGAGCAGTTCTTC,many,TRBJ2-1,TRBV6-2/TRBV6-3,15,TRBD2
CASSSTGLAGVTSTDTQYF,TGTGCCAGCAGCTCCACGGGACTAGCGGGAGTGACTAGCACAGATACGCAGTATTTT,many,TRBJ2-3,TRBV7-3,19,TRBD2
CASSSRAFSNQPQHF,TGTGCCAGCAGTTCCCGGGCCTTTAGCAATCAGCCCCAGCATTTT,many,TRBJ1-5,TRBV28,15,NA
CSALRLAGVADTQYF,TGCAGTGCTCTGAGACTAGCGGGAGTGGCAGATACGCAGTATTTT,many,TRBJ2-3,TRBV20-1,15,TRBD2
CASSLLTGDRVTKGTQYF,TGTGCCAGCAGTTTACTCACAGGGGATAGGGTGACTAAGGGTACGCAGTATTTT,few,TRBJ2-3,TRBV27,18,TRBD1
CSVDPSPAADRGQFF,TGCAGCGTTGACCCAAGTCCCGCGGCCGACAGGGGACAGTTCTTC,many,TRBJ2-1,TRBV29-1,15,TRBD1
CSAGGHGNSPLHF,TGCAGTGCTGGGGGTCATGGGAATTCACCCCTCCACTTT,many,TRBJ1-6,TRBV20-1,13,NA
CASSPSPGPREKLFF,TGTGCCAGCTCCCCCAGCCCCGGGCCGCGTGAAAAACTGTTTTTT,many,TRBJ1-4,TRBV18,15,NA
CASSKGGRGSDRQPQHF,TGTGCCAGCAGCAAAGGGGGCCGGGGCTCCGATCGTCAGCCCCAGCATTTT,many,TRBJ1-5,TRBV21-1,17,NA
CAIRPGTGGDYEQYF,TGTGCCATCAGACCCGGGACAGGGGGCGACTACGAGCAGTACTTC,many,TRBJ2-7,TRBV10-3,15,TRBD1
CASTGMLGNEKLFF,TGTGCCAGTACAGGGATGCTGGGTAATGAAAAACTGTTTTTT,many,TRBJ1-4,TRBV19,14,NA
CASSVWGGTDTQYF,TGTGCCAGCAGTGTGTGGGGCGGCACAGATACGCAGTATTTT,NA,TRBJ2-3,TRBV2,14,NA
CASADSLYGYTF,TGTGCCAGCGCGGACAGCCTCTATGGCTACACCTTC,few,TRBJ1-2,TRBV21-1,12,NA
CASSFGRGDTQYF,TGTGCCAGCAGCTTTGGGCGGGGCGATACGCAGTATTTT,many,TRBJ2-3,TRBV7-2,13,NA
CASSPSGAQETQYF,TGTGCCAGCAGCCCTAGCGGGGCTCAAGAGACCCAGTACTTC,many,TRBJ2-5,TRBV11-3,14,TRBD2
CASSSNHRETQYF,TGTGCCAGCAGCTCGAACCACAGGGAGACCCAGTACTTC,many,TRBJ2-5,TRBV7-3,13,NA
CAISESEQGAYDYTF,TGTGCCATCAGTGAGTCGGAACAGGGGGCGTATGACTACACCTTC,many,TRBJ1-2,TRBV10-3,15,TRBD1
CASTPEWDEAFF,TGTGCCAGCACCCCAGAGTGGGATGAAGCTTTCTTT,many,TRBJ1-1,TRBV7-9,12,NA
CASSLVKGDTEAFF,TGTGCCAGCAGCTTAGTGAAGGGGGACACTGAAGCTTTCTTT,NA,TRBJ1-1,TRBV11-2,14,NA
CASSSSGRNTGELFF,TGTGCCAGCAGTTCCAGCGGGAGAAACACCGGGGAGCTGTTTTTT,many,TRBJ2-2,TRBV27,15,TRBD2
CASSPRDRGEQFF,TGTGCCAGCAGCCCCCGGGACAGGGGAGAGCAGTTCTTC,NA,TRBJ2-1,TRBV7-3,13,TRBD1
CASSVASGQGYNEQFF,TGTGCCAGCAGCGTAGCTTCTGGACAAGGGTACAATGAGCAGTTCTTC,many,TRBJ2-1,TRBV9,16,NA
CSASGASRGYNEQFF,TGCAGTGCCAGTGGGGCTAGCCGAGGGTACAATGAGCAGTTCTTC,many,TRBJ2-1,TRBV20-1,15,NA
CASSFGGAGETQYF,TGTGCCAGCAGCTTTGGGGGGGCAGGAGAGACCCAGTACTTC,many,TRBJ2-5,TRBV5-6,14,NA
CASSASGGFSYEQYF,TGTGCCAGCAGCGCCAGCGGGGGCTTTTCCTACGAGCAGTACTTC,NA,TRBJ2-7,TRBV9,15,TRBD2
CASALAGGDGEQYF,TGTGCCAGCGCTCTAGCGGGAGGTGATGGCGAGCAGTACTTC,many,TRBJ2-7,TRBV11-3,14,TRBD2
CSVEGRGSYEQYF,TGCAGCGTTGAAGGCAGGGGTAGTTACGAGCAGTACTTC,many,TRBJ2-7,TRBV29-1,13,NA
CASSLAGLGDTQYF,TGCGCCAGCAGCTTGGCCGGTTTAGGAGATACGCAGTATTTT,many,TRBJ2-3,TRBV5-1,14,NA
CACQSAGAASSQPQHF,TGTGCCTGCCAGTCCGCCGGGGCCGCTTCTAGTCAGCCCCAGCATTTT,medium-sized,TRBJ1-5,TRBV6-2/TRBV6-3,16,NA
CASSPGLDSPINEQFF,TGCGCCAGCAGCCCCGGACTCGACTCCCCTATCAATGAGCAGTTCTTC,many,TRBJ2-1,TRBV5-1,16,NA
CASSLAGWDNEQFF,TGTGCCAGCAGCTTAGCGGGGTGGGACAATGAGCAGTTCTTC,many,TRBJ2-1,TRBV7-8,14,NA
CASSIAGAGYNEQFF,TGTGCCAGTAGTATAGCGGGAGCGGGATACAATGAGCAGTTCTTC,many,TRBJ2-1,TRBV19,15,TRBD2
CASSPGRGNEQFF,TGCGCCAGCAGCCCCGGCCGAGGAAATGAGCAGTTCTTC,many,TRBJ2-1,TRBV5-1,13,NA
CSVGTGGPETQYF,TGCAGCGTTGGAACAGGGGGACCGGAGACCCAGTACTTC,many,TRBJ2-5,TRBV29-1,13,TRBD1
CASRAPAGTQYF,TGTGCCAGCCGGGCCCCAGCCGGGACCCAGTACTTC,many,TRBJ2-5,TRBV28,12,NA
CASSQDLGAQETQYF,TGTGCCAGCAGCCAAGATTTGGGAGCCCAAGAGACCCAGTACTTC,NA,TRBJ2-5,TRBV14,15,NA
CASSPVTSGLTYEQYF,TGTGCCAGCTCACCAGTGACTAGCGGGCTTACCTACGAGCAGTACTTC,many,TRBJ2-7,TRBV18,16,TRBD2